This T cell receptor beta chain was obtained from a study of T cell repertoires in cytomegalovirus infection. The germline V and J ends were trimmed by 6 bases and 2 bases, with 4 bases remaining between them. Germline values: CDR1 DFQATT, CDR2 SNEGSKA (reference sequence). The CDR3 runs to 11 residues. Overall study results and limits: Carriers of CMV plus the relevant HLA were identified by cumulative public TCR beta family frequency.

From the reads, TCRdb called clonotypes with MiXCR, one entry per CDR3 protein. The sample yields roughly 81,000 distinct CDR3 sequences, about 4% seen once. The table lists this clonotype with many counts. Its antigen is not known. What was sequenced was PBMCs. The chain uses TRBV20-1 and TRBJ2-2, with no clear D. The TCR originated in a human donor in good health (CMV status not recorded). Some clones in this sample may be carry-over from other donors' samples. The CDR3, as DNA: TGCAGTGCCATCAACACCGGGGAGCTGTTTTTT. It translates to CSAINTGELFF.